This T cell receptor (beta chain) was profiled in a study of neurological immune-mediated disorders. General study results and limits: No sharing of CDR3 amino acid sequences was observed among expanded clones across subjects, suggesting private repertoires in all groups.

The making of cDNA relied on 5'RACE with 10-nucleotide random UMIs. Each sequencing run yielded over 170 million TCR-beta sequences from 15-18 subjects. A single record per CDR3 protein comes from TCRdb applying MiXCR to the 5' RACE reads. The table lists about 49,000 distinct CDR3 sequences, less than 12% of them singletons, with about 1.6% in the top ten. V lost 5 bases to trimming and J lost 4 bases; unmatched junction nucleotides: 8. Germline CDR1 reads MNHNS; CDR2 reads SASEGT. This CDR3 comprises 16 residues. This clonotype has a count of ten or more. Its antigen is undetermined. Time point: longitudinal time-point 1 (baseline).

The sequencing sample was made of PBMCs. The chain couples TRBV6-1 to TRBJ2-3, with 11 bases lining up with TRBD1. This sequence originates from a woman aged 40 to 50 in good health. CDR3 protein: CASSSRPGQGADTQYF. The CDR3 DNA reads as TGTGCCAGCAGTTCTCGACCGGGACAGGGGGCAGATACGCAGTATTTT.